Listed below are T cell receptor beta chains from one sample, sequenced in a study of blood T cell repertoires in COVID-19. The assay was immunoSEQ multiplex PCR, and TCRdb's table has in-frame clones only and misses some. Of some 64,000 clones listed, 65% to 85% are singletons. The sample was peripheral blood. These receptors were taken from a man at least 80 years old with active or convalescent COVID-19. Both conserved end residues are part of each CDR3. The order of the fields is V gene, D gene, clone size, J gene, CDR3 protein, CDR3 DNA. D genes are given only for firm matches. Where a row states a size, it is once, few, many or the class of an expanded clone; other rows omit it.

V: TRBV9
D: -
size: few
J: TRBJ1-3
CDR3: CASSVQQGGFSGNTIYF
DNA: TGTGCCAGCAGCGTACAACAGGGTGGTTTCTCTGGAAACACCATATATTTT

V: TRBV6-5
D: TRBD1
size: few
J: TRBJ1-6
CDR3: CATSRGQNNSPLHF
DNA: TGTGCCACCAGCAGGGGACAGAATAATTCACCCCTCCACTTT

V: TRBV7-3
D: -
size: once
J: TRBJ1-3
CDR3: CASSPSGGNTIYF
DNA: TGTGCCAGCAGCCCTAGTGGGGGAAACACCATATATTTT

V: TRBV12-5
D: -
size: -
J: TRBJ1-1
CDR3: CARAGGTEAFF
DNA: TGTGCTAGAGCGGGGGGCACTGAAGCTTTCTTT

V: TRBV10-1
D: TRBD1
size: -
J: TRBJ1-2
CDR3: CASSRQREGQGFF
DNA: TGCGCCAGCAGTCGTCAGCGGGAAGGACAGGGATTCTTC

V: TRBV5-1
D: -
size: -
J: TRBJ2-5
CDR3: CASSLGLVGARETQYF
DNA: TGCGCCAGCAGCTTGGGATTGGTGGGGGCAAGAGAGACCCAGTACTTC

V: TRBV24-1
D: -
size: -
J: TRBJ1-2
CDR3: CATSDLWQGRGYTF
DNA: TGTGCCACCAGTGATTTGTGGCAGGGCAGAGGCTACACCTTC

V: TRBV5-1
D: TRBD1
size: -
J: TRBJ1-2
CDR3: CASSPGQPNYGYTF
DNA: TGCGCCAGCAGCCCGGGACAGCCGAACTATGGCTACACCTTC

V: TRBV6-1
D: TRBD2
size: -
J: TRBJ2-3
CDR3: CASSESLAGSTDTQYF
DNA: TGTGCCAGCAGTGAATCCCTAGCGGGGAGTACAGATACGCAGTATTTT

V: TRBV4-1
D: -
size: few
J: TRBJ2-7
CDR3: CASSQGGSLYEQYF
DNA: TGCGCCAGCAGCCAAGGCGGCAGCCTCTACGAGCAGTACTTC

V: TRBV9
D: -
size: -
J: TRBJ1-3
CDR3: CASSVGGRGTGNTIYF
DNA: TGTGCCAGCAGCGTAGGGGGCAGGGGAACTGGAAACACCATATATTTT

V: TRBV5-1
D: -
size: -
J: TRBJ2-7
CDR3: CASSLGSGHRYEQYF
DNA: TGCGCCAGCAGCTTGGGGTCAGGACACCGCTACGAGCAGTACTTC

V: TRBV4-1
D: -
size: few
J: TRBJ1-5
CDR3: CASSQVGGVDFSNQPQHF
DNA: TGCGCCAGCAGCCAAGTGGGGGGGGTAGACTTTAGCAATCAGCCCCAGCATTTT

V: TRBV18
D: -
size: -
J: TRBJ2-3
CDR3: CATGGPRVQDTQYF
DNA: TGTGCCACCGGGGGGCCGAGGGTTCAGGATACGCAGTATTTT

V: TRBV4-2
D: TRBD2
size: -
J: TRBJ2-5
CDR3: CASSQAGSPSGGGQETQYF
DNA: TGTGCCAGCAGCCAAGCGGGATCACCCAGCGGGGGGGGACAAGAGACCCAGTACTTC

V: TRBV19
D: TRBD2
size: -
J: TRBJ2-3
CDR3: CASSIGGAGGGVKNTDTQYF
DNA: TGTGCCAGTAGTATAGGAGGAGCGGGGGGAGGGGTTAAGAACACAGATACGCAGTATTTT

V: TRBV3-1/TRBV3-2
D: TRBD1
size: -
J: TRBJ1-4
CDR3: CASSQRAGTGFSEKLFF
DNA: TGTGCCAGCAGCCAACGGGCCGGGACAGGGTTCTCTGAAAAACTGTTTTTT

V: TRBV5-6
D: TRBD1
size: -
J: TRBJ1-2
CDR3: CASSLDPSGTAGYTF
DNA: TGTGCCAGCAGCTTGGACCCTAGCGGGACAGCTGGCTACACCTTC